This paragraph covers one T cell receptor beta chain sequence. This entry comes from a study of blood T cell repertoires in COVID-19. For the study at large: There were acute and convalescent COVID-19 samples, and they came from the United States, Italy and Spain. T cells, B-cell-depleted T cells, or PBMCs provided the cDNA or gDNA that served as material.

Trimming took 0 bases from V and 4 from J, leaving 7 bases between them. In germline, CDR1 is SGDLS, CDR2 YYNGEE. The CDR3 length is 13 residues. TCRdb keeps only in-frame clones here, not all; method: immunoSEQ multiplex PCR. The sample has 300,000 to 400,000 clones, under 95% seen once; the top ten hold approximately 3.5%. This chain joins TRBV9 and TRBJ2-5; TRBD1 might be the D (6 bases). This receptor was identified in a woman under 30 who had recovered from COVID-19. Sequences were obtained from peripheral blood. The DNA for the CDR3 is TGTGCCAGCAGCGTAGCAGGGGTAGAGACCCAGTACTTC. This sequence encodes CASSVAGVETQYF.